The entry below describes one TCR beta chain. Its specific antigen is unknown. Within one base of it there is no much larger clone, and no base qualities were kept. This sample is part of a study of blood T cells in healthy people across ages (dated by TCRdb to the mid-2010s). Broadly, across the study: In model experiments, roughly one uniquely barcoded TCR beta cDNA molecule per two T cells was captured by template switching. Age-related changes in TCR beta repertoire diversity were measured in the study by deep sequencing normalized with unique cDNA molecular identifiers. Donors were grouped into four age groups: young (average approximately 15 years), middle-aged (over 35), aged (around 62) and long-lived (approximately 81). To avoid experimental bias, donors of different ages were distributed randomly across sequencing lanes. The study analyzed two additional independent replicas of 1 million unique cDNA reads from the same blood draw for two donors, one aged 18 to 29 and one aged 80 or older. On the study overall, not on this receptor specifically: Compared with the aged group, the long-lived group had more naive CD4+ T cells, fewer expanded clones and increased TCR diversity, suggesting age selection. Donor CMV infection status was unknown, potentially confounding age-related changes in expanded clonotypes. Because profiling used bulk unsorted PBMCs, naive and antigen-experienced compartments could not be compared conclusively. Estimates of total diversity based on one million sequenced T cells were regarded as lower bounds and as underestimates. As age increased, observed TCR beta diversity per million T cells dropped in a roughly linear way, and a significant reduction was already evident by age approximately 40. A strong correlation was found between observed TCR beta diversity and the percentage of naive T cells measured by flow cytometry.

The roughly 39 donors, aged about 6 to 95 years, were systemically healthy Caucasian individuals from Russia. Ten milliliters of peripheral blood were drawn from each donor into EDTA-treated Vacutainer tubes. Ficoll-Paque density-gradient centrifugation was used to isolate PBMCs, with at least 7 million per sample. Trizol reagent was used to extract total RNA from the PBMCs, yielding at least 5.5 micrograms per sample. For every donor, an aliquot of PBMCs went through flow cytometry to measure the percentages of naive CD45RAhigh/CD27high T cells. The library was prepared using 5' RACE. The sequencer listed for this sample is Illumina HiSeq 2500. A second PCR of about 6 to 11 cycles was performed with a sample-barcoded 5' primer and a J-beta primer mix. A unique molecular identifier was introduced onto each TCR beta cDNA molecule by a template-switch 5' adaptor carrying 12 random nucleotides. Each sample yielded at least 2.5 million CDR3-containing paired-end reads. The Mint cDNA synthesis kit, primed by a TRBC-specific oligonucleotide, was used to synthesize first-strand cDNA from all RNA. Following uracil-DNA glycosylase treatment, all cDNA underwent a first 18-cycle PCR with the universal primers M1SS and BC2_uni_R. Turning to the authors' computational methods: Normalization of each sample was performed by random selection of 1 million high-quality reads, each carrying a distinct molecular identifier. Instead of being binned into consensus sequences, reads with shared molecular identifiers were discarded. MiTCR, run with a Q25 quality threshold and the strictest error-elimination algorithm, handled CDR3 identification, clonotype clustering and error correction. A nonparametric unseen species model with Euler transformation was used to estimate lower-bound total TCR beta diversity. TCRdb applied fastp at Q25 and MiXCR to the public reads, then kept only in-frame beta chains. Duplicate CDR3 protein sequences are folded into a single record with the most common DNA and genes. TCRdb assigned the V and J calls; the authors' analysis was not used. This sample is represented by under 750,000 distinct CDR3 sequences; about 45% of them were singletons. The ten most abundant clones make up under 30% of the sample.

For this chain, trimming is 1 base at the V end and 0 bases at the J end, and the number of junction bases without a gene match is 7. The CDR3 spans 19 residues, from the cysteine through the phenylalanine. Only the CDR3 region is kept as DNA, spanning 57 bases read in frame from base 1. The germline V gene encodes CDR1 MNHEY and CDR2 SVGAGI. The receptor's source is a man older than 75 in good health. The sample consisted of blood. Recombination joined TRBV6-5 with TRBJ1-5; TRBD1 matches 12 bases in the middle. The CDR3 protein sequence reads: CASSYLSGTGGYSNQPQHF. The bases are TGTGCCAGCAGTTACTTGTCGGGGACAGGGGGCTATAGCAATCAGCCCCAGCATTTT.